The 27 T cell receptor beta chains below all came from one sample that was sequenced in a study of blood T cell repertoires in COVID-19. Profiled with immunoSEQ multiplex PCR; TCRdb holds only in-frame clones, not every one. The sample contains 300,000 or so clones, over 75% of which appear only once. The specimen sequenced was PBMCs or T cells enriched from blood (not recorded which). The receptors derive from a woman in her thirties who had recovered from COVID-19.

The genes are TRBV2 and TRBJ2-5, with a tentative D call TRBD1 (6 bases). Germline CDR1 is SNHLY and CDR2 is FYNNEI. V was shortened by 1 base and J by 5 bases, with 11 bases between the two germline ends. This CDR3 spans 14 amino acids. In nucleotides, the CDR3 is TGTGCCAGCAGTGAAGACAGGGTTTGGGAGACCCAGTACTTC. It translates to CASSEDRVWETQYF.

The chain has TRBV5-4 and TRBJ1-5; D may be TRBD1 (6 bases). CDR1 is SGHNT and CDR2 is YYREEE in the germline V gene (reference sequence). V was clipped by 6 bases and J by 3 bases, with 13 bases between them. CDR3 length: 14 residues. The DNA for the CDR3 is TGTGCCAGCACAGGGGTTTTGGTCAATCAGCCCCAGCATTTT. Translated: CASTGVLVNQPQHF.

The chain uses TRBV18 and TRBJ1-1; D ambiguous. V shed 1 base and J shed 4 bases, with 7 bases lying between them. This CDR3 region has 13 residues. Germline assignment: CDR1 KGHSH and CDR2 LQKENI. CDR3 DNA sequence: TGTGCCAGCTCACCACAGGGAGGCACTGAAGCTTTCTTT. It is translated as CASSPQGGTEAFF.

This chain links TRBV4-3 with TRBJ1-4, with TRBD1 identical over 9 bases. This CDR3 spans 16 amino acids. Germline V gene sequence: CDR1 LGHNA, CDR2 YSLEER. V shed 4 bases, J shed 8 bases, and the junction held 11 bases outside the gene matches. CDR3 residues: CASSPRLQGAWEKLFF. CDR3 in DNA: TGCGCCAGCAGCCCACGGTTACAGGGGGCTTGGGAAAAACTGTTTTTT.

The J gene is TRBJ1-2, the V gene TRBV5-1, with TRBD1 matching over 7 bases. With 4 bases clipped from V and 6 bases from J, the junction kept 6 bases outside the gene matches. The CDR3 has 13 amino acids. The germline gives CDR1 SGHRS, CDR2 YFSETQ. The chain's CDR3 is CASSATGDDGYTF. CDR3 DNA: TGCGCCAGCAGCGCCACAGGGGATGATGGCTACACCTTC. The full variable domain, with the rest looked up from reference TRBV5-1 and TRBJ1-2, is KAGVTQTPRYLIKTRGQQVTLSCSPISGHRSVSWYQQTPGQGLQFLFEYFSETQRNKGNFPGRFSGRQFSNSRSEMNVSTLELGDSALYLCASSATGDDGYTFGSGTRLTVV.

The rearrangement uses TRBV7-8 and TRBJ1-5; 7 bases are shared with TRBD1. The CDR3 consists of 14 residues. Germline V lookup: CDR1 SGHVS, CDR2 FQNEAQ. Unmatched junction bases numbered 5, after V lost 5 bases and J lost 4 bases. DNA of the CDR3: TGTGCCAGCAGCGTCGACAGGGTGAATCAGCCCCAGCATTTT. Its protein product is CASSVDRVNQPQHF.

The chain's CDR3 is CASSPGTYNEQFF. CDR3 DNA sequence: TGTGCCAGCAGCCCCGGGACTTACAATGAGCAGTTCTTC. J is TRBJ2-1 and V is TRBV7-9, with D possibly being TRBD2 (6 bases). The CDR3 length is 13 residues. The V and J ends lost 5 bases and 4 bases respectively, with 9 bases between them. The germline CDR1 and CDR2 sequences are SEHNR and FQNEAQ (reference sequence).

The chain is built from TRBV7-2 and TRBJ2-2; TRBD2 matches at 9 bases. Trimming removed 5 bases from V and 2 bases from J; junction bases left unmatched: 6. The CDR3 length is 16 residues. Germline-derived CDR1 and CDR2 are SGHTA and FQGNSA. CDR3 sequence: CASSPKRGANTGELFF. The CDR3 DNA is TGTGCCAGCAGCCCAAAGCGGGGGGCCAACACCGGGGAGCTGTTTTTT.

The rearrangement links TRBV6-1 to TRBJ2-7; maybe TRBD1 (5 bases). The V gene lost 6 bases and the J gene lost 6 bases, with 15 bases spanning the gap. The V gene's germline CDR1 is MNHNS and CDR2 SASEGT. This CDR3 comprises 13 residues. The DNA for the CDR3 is TGTGCCAGCAGCTACCCATCTAGGGGCGAGCAGTACTTC. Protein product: CASSYPSRGEQYF.

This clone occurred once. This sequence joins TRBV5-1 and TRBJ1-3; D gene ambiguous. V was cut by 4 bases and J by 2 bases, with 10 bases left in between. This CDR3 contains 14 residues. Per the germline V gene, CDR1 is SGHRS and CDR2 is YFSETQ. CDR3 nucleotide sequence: TGCGCCAGCAGCGTAGGGAGGCCTGGAAACACCATATATTTT. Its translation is CASSVGRPGNTIYF.

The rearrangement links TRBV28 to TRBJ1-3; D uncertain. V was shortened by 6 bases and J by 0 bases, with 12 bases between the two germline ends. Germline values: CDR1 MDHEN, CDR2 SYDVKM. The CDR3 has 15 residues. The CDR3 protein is CASRPPGSSGNTIYF. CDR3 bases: TGTGCCAGCAGACCCCCGGGATCCTCTGGAAACACCATATATTTT.

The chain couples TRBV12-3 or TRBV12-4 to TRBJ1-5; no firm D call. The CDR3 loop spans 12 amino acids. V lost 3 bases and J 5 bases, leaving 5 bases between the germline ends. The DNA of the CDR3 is TGTGCCAGCAGTTTCCCTTATCAGCCCCAGCATTTT. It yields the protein CASSFPYQPQHF.

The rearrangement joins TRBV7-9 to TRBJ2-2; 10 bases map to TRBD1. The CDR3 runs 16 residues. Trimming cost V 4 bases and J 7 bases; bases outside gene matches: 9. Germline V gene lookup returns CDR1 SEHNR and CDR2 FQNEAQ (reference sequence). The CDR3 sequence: CASSSTGTGEGGELFF. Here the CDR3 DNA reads TGTGCCAGCAGCTCCACCGGGACAGGGGAGGGCGGGGAGCTGTTTTTT.

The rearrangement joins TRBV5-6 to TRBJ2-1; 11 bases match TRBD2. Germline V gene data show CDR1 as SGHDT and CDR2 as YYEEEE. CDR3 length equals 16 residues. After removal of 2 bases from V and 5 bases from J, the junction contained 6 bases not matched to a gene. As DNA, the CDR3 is TGTGCCAGCAGCTTTCTAGCGGGGGGCGCCCACAATGAGCAGTTCTTC. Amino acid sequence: CASSFLAGGAHNEQFF.

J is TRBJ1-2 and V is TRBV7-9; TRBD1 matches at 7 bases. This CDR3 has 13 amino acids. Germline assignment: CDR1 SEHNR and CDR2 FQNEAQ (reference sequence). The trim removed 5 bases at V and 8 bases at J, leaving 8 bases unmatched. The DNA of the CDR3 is TGTGCCAGCAGCCATCCAGGGGGAAGGGGCTACACCTTC. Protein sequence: CASSHPGGRGYTF.

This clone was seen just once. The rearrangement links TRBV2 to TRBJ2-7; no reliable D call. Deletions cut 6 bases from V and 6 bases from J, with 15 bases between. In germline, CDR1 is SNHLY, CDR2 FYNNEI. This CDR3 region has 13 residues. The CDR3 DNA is TGTGCCAGCAGCATCGGCAGGCAGGCCGAGCAGTACTTC. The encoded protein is CASSIGRQAEQYF.

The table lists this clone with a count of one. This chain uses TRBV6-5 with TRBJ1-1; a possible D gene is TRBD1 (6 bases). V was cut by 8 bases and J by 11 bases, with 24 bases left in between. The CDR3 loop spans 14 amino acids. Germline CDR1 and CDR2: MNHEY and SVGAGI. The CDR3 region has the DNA TGTGCCAGCCGGAAGTGGGAGGGGGGGGGAGCGGCTTTCTTT. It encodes CASRKWEGGGAAFF.

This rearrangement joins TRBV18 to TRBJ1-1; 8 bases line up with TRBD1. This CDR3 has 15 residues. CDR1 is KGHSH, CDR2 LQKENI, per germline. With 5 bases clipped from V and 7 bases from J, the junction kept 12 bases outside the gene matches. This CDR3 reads CASSRETGEVSEAFF. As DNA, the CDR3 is TGTGCCAGCTCAAGGGAGACAGGGGAAGTGAGTGAAGCTTTCTTT.

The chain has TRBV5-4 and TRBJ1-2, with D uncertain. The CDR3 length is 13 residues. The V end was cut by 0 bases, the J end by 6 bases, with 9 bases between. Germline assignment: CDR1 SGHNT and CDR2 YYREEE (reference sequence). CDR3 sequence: CASSLDSTNGYTF. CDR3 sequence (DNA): TGTGCCAGCAGCTTGGACAGTACGAATGGCTACACCTTC.

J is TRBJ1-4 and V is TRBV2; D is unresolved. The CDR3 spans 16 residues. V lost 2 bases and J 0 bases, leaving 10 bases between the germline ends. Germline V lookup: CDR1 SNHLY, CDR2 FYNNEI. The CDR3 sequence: CASSETVFTTNEKLFF. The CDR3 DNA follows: TGTGCCAGCAGTGAAACAGTCTTTACAACTAATGAAAAACTGTTTTTT.

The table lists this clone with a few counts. The CDR3 is CSVGKQVVTEAFF. The CDR3 coding sequence is TGCAGCGTTGGAAAACAGGTAGTCACTGAAGCTTTCTTT. The V and J genes are TRBV29-1 and TRBJ1-1; weak D call: TRBD1 (5 bases). Trimming shortened V by 4 bases and J by 4 bases, and 13 bases separated the two germline ends. CDR3 size: 13 residues. Per germline, CDR1 SQVTM and CDR2 ANQGSEA.

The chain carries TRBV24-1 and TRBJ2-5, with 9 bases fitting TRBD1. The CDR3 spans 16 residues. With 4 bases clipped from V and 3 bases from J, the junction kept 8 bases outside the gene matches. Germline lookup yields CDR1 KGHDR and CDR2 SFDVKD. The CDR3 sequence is CATSERGQGQEETQYF. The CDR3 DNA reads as TGTGCCACCAGTGAGCGGGGACAGGGACAGGAAGAGACCCAGTACTTC.

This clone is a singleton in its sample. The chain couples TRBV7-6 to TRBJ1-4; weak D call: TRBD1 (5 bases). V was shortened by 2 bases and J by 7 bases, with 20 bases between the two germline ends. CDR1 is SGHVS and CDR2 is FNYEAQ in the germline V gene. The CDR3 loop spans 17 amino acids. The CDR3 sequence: CASSLRFRGSGSEKLFF. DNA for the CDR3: TGTGCCAGCAGCTTAAGGTTCCGGGGGTCGGGTAGTGAAAAACTGTTTTTT.

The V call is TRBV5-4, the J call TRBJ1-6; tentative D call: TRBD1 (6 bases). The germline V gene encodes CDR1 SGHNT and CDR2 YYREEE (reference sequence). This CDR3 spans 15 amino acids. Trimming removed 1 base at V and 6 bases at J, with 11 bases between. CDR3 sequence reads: CASSLRDTLNSPLHF. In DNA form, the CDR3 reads TGTGCCAGCAGCTTGCGGGACACCCTTAATTCACCCCTCCACTTT.

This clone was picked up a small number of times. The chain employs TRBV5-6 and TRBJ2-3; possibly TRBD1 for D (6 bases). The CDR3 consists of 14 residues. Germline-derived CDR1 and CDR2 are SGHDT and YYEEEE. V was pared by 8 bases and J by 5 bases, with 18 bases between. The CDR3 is CASSGTSVGDTQYF. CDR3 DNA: TGTGCCAGTTCCGGGACATCGGTGGGAGATACGCAGTATTTT.

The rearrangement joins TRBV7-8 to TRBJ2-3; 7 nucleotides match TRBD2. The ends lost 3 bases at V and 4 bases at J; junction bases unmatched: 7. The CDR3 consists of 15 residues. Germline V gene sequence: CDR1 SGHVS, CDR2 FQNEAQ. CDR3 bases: TGTGCCAGCAGCTTGTACCTAGCGGCCCCAGATACGCAGTATTTT. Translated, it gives CASSLYLAAPDTQYF.

The CDR3 loop reads CASSLAPGQGARNEQFF. The CDR3 DNA follows: TGTGCCAGCAGCTTAGCTCCGGGACAGGGGGCGCGGAATGAGCAGTTCTTC. The chain combines TRBV11-3 with TRBJ2-1, with 12 bases matching TRBD1. The CDR3 has 17 residues. The germline gives CDR1 SGHNT, CDR2 YENEEA. V lost 1 base, J lost 7 bases, and 8 bases stayed unmatched.